The source of this TCR beta chain is a study of shared clonotypes between healthy human individuals (dated by TCRdb to about 2020). About the full investigation: A couple of women and a few men aged 18 to 49 years were included in the cohort. For each donor, CD4 naive and CD4 memory were each run on three plates, CD8 naive on two plates, and CD8 memory on one plate. To estimate repertoire size and how much clonotype sharing occurs between individuals, the study deeply sequenced the blood TCR repertoires of 4 to 6 healthy adults. To increase sequencing depth and limit assay-specific biases, TCR repertoire library preparation and sequencing were carried out by different laboratories using diverse techniques. Between about 0.8 and 9 billion PBMCs per donor were obtained by leukapheresis. What the authors observed across the whole study: Sampling was limited to blood, and TCR repertoires in tissue likely differ from TCR repertoires in blood. Estimated clonotype richness was generally larger for naive than for memory subsets. Even with the large sequencing depth, rarefaction of the sorted-subset datasets indicated that sequencing was incomplete. Because the study included only a small number of donors, the genetic and exposure-history diversity represented was limited. Clonotypes shared by all four sorted-subset donors showed higher generation probabilities than non-shared clonotypes. About 5% of naive CD4, 3.5% of naive CD8, approximately 2.2% of memory CD4, and about 0.4% of memory CD8 clonotypes were shared across a few donors. Pairwise subsampling led to the expectation that sequencing depth would affect the degree of clonotype sharing among donors.

V is pared back by 6 bases and J by 4 bases, with 12 bases lying between the germline termini. Looking up the germline V gene (reference sequence) yields CDR1 LNHDA and CDR2 SQIVND. The CDR3 holds 14 amino acids from the cysteine to the phenylalanine. Solely the CDR3 DNA is kept, with 42 bases framed from the first base. Healthy HIV-negative adults with no recently reported acute infections or vaccinations were included as donors. Every donor was a Caucasian adult residing in Nashville, Tennessee, USA. CD4+ T cells were enriched by magnetic negative selection; naive cells were then positively selected on CD45RA, and the negative fraction formed the memory subset. Blood was obtained by leukapheresis, after which PBMCs were separated by Ficoll-Histopaque density gradient centrifugation and cryopreserved in liquid nitrogen vapor phase. Purity and quantity of every magnetically sorted T cell population were checked by analytical flow cytometry. From each sorted fraction, genomic DNA was isolated and quantified by UV absorbance on a Nanodrop 2000c.

As regards this clone: This clone's antigen is unknown. No per-base quality is available; no much larger clone lies one base away.

TCR CDR3 regions were amplified from genomic DNA by multiplex PCR using the deep immunoSEQ assay. For each cell subset, the extracted genomic DNA was distributed evenly across all wells of several immunoSEQ 96-well plates, and each plate served as one replicate. For sorted subsets, around 200 ng genomic DNA, equal to tens of thousands of T cell genomes, was loaded into each replicate PCR. The purified libraries were quantified using a Qubit 3.0 fluorometer, sized with a Bioanalyzer 2100, and then quantified again using the KAPA Library Quantification kit. Each immunoSEQ 96-well plate was sequenced on its own single-read 150-cycle Illumina NextSeq 550 flow cell. As for the original processing: Because the immunoSEQ output held only junctional sequences and lacked quality scores, the filtering could not match the filtering applied to full-length reads. Sequences were annotated with PyIR, a Python wrapper for IgBLAST v1.9, using IMGT germline references to assign V/J genes and CDR3. Reads were removed for weak V/J assignments (E-value above 1e-6), missing CDR3, stop codons, out-of-frame junctions, or ambiguous translated residues. A V3J clonotype was defined by an identical inferred V gene, J gene, and CDR3 amino acid sequence. Percentage overlap between repertoires was computed as shared unique clonotypes divided by the size of the smaller repertoire. Repertoire richness was assessed with RTK rarefaction, the Chao1 estimator, and Recon v2.1 estimates of unobserved clonotypes. OLGA was used to compute generation probabilities for all TCRbeta clonotypes that the gDNA method yielded from a few donors. Imported from immuneACCESS, the table was reduced by TCRdb to in-frame sequences with V and J called. These copies leave out some clones; in studies compared against another copy, an unresolved V gene accounts for under half, and the cause of the remainder is not known. The V and J calls and clone size are taken from that table; D and trimming were inferred from the DNA. The sample profile shows fewer than 1.8 million clones; around 98.5% of them were found once. The ten largest make up about 0.4% of the sample.

Sequencing input: naive CD4+ T cells sorted from blood. Interpreted using the paper, the cell subset or site label stands for: CD45RA+ positively selected. The sequence came from a man aged 25-45 years in good health. In this chain, TRBV19 is recombined with TRBJ1-4; the D segment could be TRBD1, given 5 matching bases. The nucleotide sequence is TGTGCCAGTAGCCCGACAGCCAATAATGAAAAACTGTTTTTT. This sequence encodes CASSPTANNEKLFF.